This T cell receptor (beta chain) emerged from a study of PD-L1 blockade in urothelial cancer. Looking at the study overall: Timepoints chosen for blood analysis were 3 weeks (second dose) and 6 weeks after treatment start.

Produced via immunoSEQ multiplex PCR; TCRdb's table is partial and in-frame only. This sample has around 130,000 clones, with approximately 84% found just once. Time point given: pretreatment peripheral blood. The study enrolled patients with locally advanced or metastatic urothelial carcinoma. The ends lost 2 bases at V and 4 bases at J; junction bases unmatched: 4. The CDR3 has 14 amino acids. Germline V CDR1 and CDR2: PRHDT, FYEKMQ (reference sequence). This clonotype was sampled from a man between 45 and 60 years old with urothelial cancer. Sequenced material: PBMCs, taken around atezolizumab (anti-PD-L1) treatment. The V gene is TRBV13, the J gene TRBJ2-7, with 8 bases aligning to TRBD2. CDR3 loop: CASSLSGRWYEQYF. In DNA, the CDR3 is TGTGCCAGCAGCTTAAGCGGGAGATGGTACGAGCAGTACTTC.